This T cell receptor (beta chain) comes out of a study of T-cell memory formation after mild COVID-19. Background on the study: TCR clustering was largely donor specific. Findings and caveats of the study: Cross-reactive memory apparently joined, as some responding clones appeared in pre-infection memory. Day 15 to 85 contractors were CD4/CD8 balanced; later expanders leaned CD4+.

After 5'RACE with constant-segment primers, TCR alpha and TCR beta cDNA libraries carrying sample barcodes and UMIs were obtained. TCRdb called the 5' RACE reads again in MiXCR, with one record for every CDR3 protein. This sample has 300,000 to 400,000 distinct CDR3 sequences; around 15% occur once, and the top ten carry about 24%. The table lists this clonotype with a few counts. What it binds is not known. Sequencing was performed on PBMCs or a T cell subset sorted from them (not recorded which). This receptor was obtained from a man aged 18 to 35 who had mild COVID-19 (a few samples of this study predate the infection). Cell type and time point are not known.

CDR3 DNA sequence: TGTGCCAGCTCCCTGGCGGGTGTGAATAATTCACCCCTCCACTTT. This sequence encodes CASSLAGVNNSPLHF. The chain recombines TRBV6-5 with TRBJ1-6, with D hard to call. The length of the CDR3 is 15 residues. Trimming pared 8 bases from V and 5 bases from J, leaving 16 bases between. The germline V gene has CDR1 MNHEY and CDR2 SVGAGI.